This TCR beta chain was captured by sequencing in a study of cytomegalovirus exposure and HLA in healthy donors (dated by TCRdb to 2016 to 2017). A note on the overall study: An earlier analysis of several hundred of the donors reported under 300 Gb of sequence data and 95 million to 130 million unique TCR beta sequences obtained from roughly 170 million T cells. In a later genetic analysis, genome-wide SNP genotypes for about three fifths of the roughly 670 donors were used, and that subset was treated as a discovery cohort. Besides the first cohort of 550 to 750 subjects, a separate validation cohort made up of 120 or so different subjects was used. Across 300 to 500 genotyped donors of the cohort, an average of roughly 250,000 unique TCR beta nucleotide sequences per donor were sequenced, and roughly a sixth of those sequences were non-productive. Around 300 gigabases of sequencing data and 70 million to 85 million unique TCR sequences were included in an early release covering roughly 700 HLA-typed donors. The study aimed to test whether signatures of past pathogen exposure could be identified by cataloging public T cell receptors. Five DR-DQ haplotypes were handled as single units for association and clustering, since linkage in the cohort was strong. In an earlier analysis of roughly 540 of the donors, high-throughput TCR beta sequencing was used to judge whether each TCR beta V gene segment behaved as functional or pseudogenic. Donor age, sex, ethnicity and CMV serostatus were collected together with the repertoire data. All discovery cohort repertoires had been generated on a single sequencing platform. In the later analysis, no new phenotypic data were used to find candidate immune exposures; instead, reliance was placed on TCR beta sequences and their occurrence across donors. A later analysis re-analyzed previously published TCR beta repertoires from roughly 630 donors and added high-resolution HLA genotyping to study TCR occurrence patterns. The study combined high-throughput TCR immunosequencing, statistical association of individual TCRs with disease status, and machine learning to predict cytomegalovirus infection status. Of the roughly 400 genotyped donors, over 65% fell in the genetic ancestry cluster associated with self-reported Caucasian donors. Class I and class II HLA loci were covered by the typing at four-digit resolution. Using immunosequencing, the study profiled T cell repertoires from about 650 subjects and related those repertoires to cytomegalovirus serostatus. The number of donors typed differed by locus, with 629-630 for A, B, C, DRB1 and DQB1, roughly 520 for DQA1, about 610 for DPA1, and 450 to 480 for DPB1. Findings and caveats that apply to the study as a whole: Across donors, most TCR sequences were observed very rarely, whereas some public TCRs were present in many individuals. A further reported finding was that TCR beta sequences accurately predicted the HLA-A and HLA-B alleles for most subjects in the first cohort. In a later analysis, the rate of TCR association differed among HLA loci, with DRB1 alleles having the most associated TCRs and HLA-C alleles having the fewest. A few of the identified cytomegalovirus-associated TCR beta chains were confirmed in vitro to be specific for cytomegalovirus antigens. A later analysis reported that several top co-occurrence clusters appeared linked to parvovirus B19, influenza, CMV and Epstein-Barr virus. In this cohort, only TCR beta chains were sequenced, and detectable features were limited by the absence of alpha or paired-chain data. In an earlier analysis of several hundred of the donors, most TCR beta V segments were observed in productive rearrangements about 87% or about 30% of the time, broadly matching IMGT annotations. At a false discovery rate of 0.05, a later analysis linked roughly 17,000 TCR beta sequences to specific HLA alleles. A later analysis found that HLA-associated TCR beta chains were more clonally expanded and had lower generation probabilities than equally common non-associated chains. Because HLA typing was unavailable for some donors at each locus, only the typed subset was used in association tests. Sequencing depth was assumed to be roughly uniform across donors in the presence/absence analyses, though that assumption may not hold. The authors suggested that the approach could potentially be generalized to other disease states and immunological phenotypes. A cluster of highly shared sequence variants was judged likely to be a technical artifact of the sequencing pipeline. Assigning TCR associations to individual alleles was difficult when HLA alleles, especially DR and DQ, strongly co-occurred. Correlated functional status among segregating V segments might reflect linkage disequilibrium, but an unknown experimental factor could not be ruled out. About 15 rarely observed V segments, including chromosome 9 orphons, were excluded from the earlier analysis of about 610 of the donors because counts were too low. A total of 150 or so TCR beta chains were listed by the study as associated with cytomegalovirus. For the cohort, immune exposure information was limited to CMV serostatus. Cytomegalovirus status was reported to be diagnosed by the classifier with high specificity and sensitivity in both the original and validation cohorts. In a later genetic analysis, fewer N-insertions in productive TCRs were reported among donors in an Asian-associated ancestry cluster than the roughly 700-donor mean. Most CMV-associated TCR beta chains appeared to be HLA-restricted in a later analysis, and the HLA associations seemed to be driven largely by CMV exposure. In a later genetic analysis, a missense DCLRE1C variant was associated with V-gene and J-gene trimming of TCR beta chains, and the association was replicated in an independent cohort.

This clone has more than one count but fewer than ten. What this receptor recognizes is not known. One base away there is no much larger clone; base qualities are not given. Library preparation was by the immunoSEQ multiplex PCR assay. For the multiplex PCR, a mixture combining 60 forward primers for TCR Vbeta segments and 13 reverse primers for TCR Jbeta segments was used. The CDR3 region of rearranged TCR beta genes was amplified from genomic DNA by a multiplex PCR assay. The amplified TCR beta libraries were sequenced on the Illumina HiSeq System as 87-base-pair reads. On the authors' methods: Across the roughly 600 repertoires, a later analysis counted 60 million to 90 million unique TCR beta chains, roughly 11 million of which were shared by at least two donors. To remove PCR and sequencing errors, raw reads were error-corrected and collapsed into unique sequences using a nearest-neighbor algorithm that merged closely related sequences. V, D and J gene segments were assigned by aligning CDR3 sequences to IMGT reference sequences. For a sequence to be retained, a match of at least six nucleotides to both a V gene segment and a J gene segment was required. Rearrangements were classified as productive when the CDR3 lacked stop codons and remained in frame with V and J, and all other rearrangements were classified as non-productive. CDR3 was defined according to IMGT convention as the region running from the second conserved V-encoded cysteine to the conserved J-encoded phenylalanine. The earlier analysis of roughly 590 of the donors excluded sequences that lacked an unambiguous match to a single V gene segment. In an earlier analysis of approximately 590 of the donors, V segments were called functional above 56.7% productive rearrangements and were called segregating when the between-donor standard deviation exceeded 5%. A statistical classification framework was developed to diagnose cytomegalovirus status using the catalog of TCR beta chain sequences. V and J gene assignment, in a later analysis, came from comparing TCR nucleotide sequences with IMGT/GENE-DB human TR gene sequences. Using the TCRdist pipeline, a later analysis assigned CDR3 sequences along with most-parsimonious VDJ recombination scenarios. A later analysis defined each TCR beta chain by its CDR3 amino acid sequence plus V-gene family, and excluded reads lacking a unique V-gene family. In a later analysis, 450 to 600 highly shared, low-generation-probability nucleotide sequences were removed to address suspected cross-contamination and a sequencing artifact. A later analysis calculated a clonal expansion index for each public chain from normalized within-repertoire ranks of inferred template counts. A later analysis computed generation probabilities with a VDJ recombination model fitted to out-of-frame rearrangements, and checked the results against IGoR. In a later analysis, hypergeometric tests were used to score TCR-TCR, TCR-HLA and TCR-CMV co-occurrence, with a repertoire-size bias correction applied to TCR pairs. To estimate false discovery rates, a later analysis permuted the HLA or CMV assignments 20 times. A later analysis grouped co-occurring TCRs with DBSCAN, adding TCRdist sequence similarity when clustering within HLA-allele-positive subsets. For co-occurrence clustering, repertoires with fewer than 30,000 or more than 120,000 public chains were excluded, along with roughly 5 repertoires with anomalous nucleotide sharing. Sourced from immuneACCESS, this table was stored by TCRdb with only in-frame sequences that have V and J called. A share of the clones is absent; for the studies checked, an unresolved V gene accounts for under half, and the remainder has no known explanation. That table furnishes V, J and clone size, whereas the DNA furnished D and trimming. The sample contains around 160,000 clones, over 80% of them found a single time. About 4% of the sample comes from the top ten.

In total, about 650 healthy bone marrow donors made up the cohort. All cohort members were sampled while nominally healthy, although unrecorded immune exposures were likely present. The donor tested CMV seropositive, placing the donor among the 289 seropositive members of the cohort. Each donor provided a peripheral blood sample, and peripheral blood mononuclear cells were used for TCR beta sequencing. Genomic DNA was extracted from the blood cell samples with the Qiagen DNeasy Blood Extraction Kit. Sequenced sample: PBMCs. The sequence came from a man aged 45-65 years in good health and CMV-seropositive.

The CDR3 region has the sequence CASSAGRSSGNTIYF. The nucleotide sequence reads as follows: TGTGCCAGCAGTGCGGGTCGGAGCTCTGGAAACACCATATATTTT. The sequence is built from TRBV6-1 and TRBJ1-3, with no reliable assignment of the D segment. The V and J ends are trimmed by 4 bases and 0 bases, leaving 10 bases between them. The CDR3 numbers 15 residues from cysteine through phenylalanine. The read is trimmed to its CDR3 DNA, 45 bases read in frame from base 1. The CDR1 and CDR2 encoded by the germline V gene are MNHNS and SASEGT.